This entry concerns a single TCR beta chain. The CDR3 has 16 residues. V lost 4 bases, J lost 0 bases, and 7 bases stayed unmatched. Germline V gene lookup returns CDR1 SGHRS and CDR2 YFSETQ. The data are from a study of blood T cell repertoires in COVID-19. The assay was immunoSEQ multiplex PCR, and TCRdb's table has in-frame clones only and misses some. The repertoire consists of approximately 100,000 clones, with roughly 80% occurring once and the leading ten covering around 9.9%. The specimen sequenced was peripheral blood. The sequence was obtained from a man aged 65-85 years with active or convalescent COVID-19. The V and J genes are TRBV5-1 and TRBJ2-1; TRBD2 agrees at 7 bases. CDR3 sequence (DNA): TGCGCCAGCAGCCCCGGGACTAAACTCTCCTACAATGAGCAGTTCTTC. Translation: CASSPGTKLSYNEQFF.